This TCR beta chain derives from a study of regulatory T cells in long-lasting Graves disease. At the level of the study: Over 5 years of antithyroid drugs plus positive TSH receptor antibodies defined persistent Graves' disease.

As regards this clonotype: Its antigen is unknown.

Time point specified: persistent/refractory GD, antithyroid drugs over 5 years with positive TRAb. The authors made the TCR library using RNA they extracted from PBMCs. Trimming removed 1 base from V and 2 bases from J, with 9 bases in between. This CDR3 is built from 15 residues. Germline V gene sequence: CDR1 SGHTA, CDR2 FQGNSA. Study conclusions and caveats: Small numbers of samples may have cut accuracy. Researchers examined only peripheral blood and not thyroid tissue.

HTBI primers from iRepertoire and Arm-PCR of CDR3 regions yielded the TCR beta libraries. TCRdb independently ran MiXCR on the multiplex PCR reads; one entry per CDR3 protein. The sample lists roughly 450,000 distinct CDR3 sequences; 20% to 25% were seen once. The source is a female donor with Graves disease. The sample consisted of peripheral blood mononuclear cells (PBMCs), taken when the disease was refractory, from a patient treated with antithyroid drugs. The chain uses TRBV7-2 and TRBJ1-3; no firm D call. CDR3 sequence (DNA): TGTGCCAGCAGCTTAGATAAGGGCGCTGGAAACACCATATATTTT. Protein: CASSLDKGAGNTIYF.